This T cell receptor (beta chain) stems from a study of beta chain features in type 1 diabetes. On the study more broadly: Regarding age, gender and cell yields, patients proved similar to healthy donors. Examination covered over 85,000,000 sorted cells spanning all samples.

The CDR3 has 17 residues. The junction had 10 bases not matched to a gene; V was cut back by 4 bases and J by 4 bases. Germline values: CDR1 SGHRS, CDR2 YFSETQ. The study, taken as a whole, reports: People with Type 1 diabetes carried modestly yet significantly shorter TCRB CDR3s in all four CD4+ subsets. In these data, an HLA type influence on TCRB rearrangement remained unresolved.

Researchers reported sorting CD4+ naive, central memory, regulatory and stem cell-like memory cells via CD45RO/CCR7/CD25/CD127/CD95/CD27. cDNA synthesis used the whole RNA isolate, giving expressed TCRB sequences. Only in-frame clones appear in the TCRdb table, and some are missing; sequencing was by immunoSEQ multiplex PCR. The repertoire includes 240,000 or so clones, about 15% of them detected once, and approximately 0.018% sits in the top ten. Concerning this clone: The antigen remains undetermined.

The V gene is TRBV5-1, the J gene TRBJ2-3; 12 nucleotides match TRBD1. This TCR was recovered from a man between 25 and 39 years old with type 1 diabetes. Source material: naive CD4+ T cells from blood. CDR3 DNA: TGCGCCAGCAGCCTATATACCGGGACAGGGGGCGCAGATACGCAGTATTTT. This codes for CASSLYTGTGGADTQYF.